These 5 T cell receptor beta chains originate from one sample sequenced in a study of Graves' ophthalmopathy and Graves' hyperthyroidism. As the template, RNA transcripts were used to amplify TCR beta CDR3 regions. Second-round multiplex PCR came after a first-round RT-PCR that employed HTBI primers. TCRdb reanalysed the multiplex PCR reads using MiXCR and keeps one entry per CDR3 protein. The sample has approximately 1.2 million distinct CDR3 sequences, approximately 35% seen once. Sequenced sample: peripheral blood or thyroid tissue (not recorded which). The receptors derive from an adult man with Graves' hyperthyroidism.

The chain joins TRBV12-3 or TRBV12-4 to TRBJ1-3; D is perhaps TRBD1 (6 bases). V shed 3 bases and J shed 0 bases, with 15 bases lying between them. The CDR3 covers 17 residues. CDR3 sequence (DNA): TGTGCCAGCAGTTTGCCGGGACAACCACTCTCTGGAAACACCATATATTTT. Protein: CASSLPGQPLSGNTIYF.

This clonotype was counted many times. The chain employs TRBV5-1 and TRBJ1-5; 9 nucleotides align to TRBD1. Germline V gene sequence: CDR1 SGHRS, CDR2 YFSETQ. The length of the CDR3 is 16 residues. Trimming at V came to 7 bases and at J to 1 base, leaving 9 bases not matched to a gene. The CDR3 DNA follows: TGCGCCAGCCGGAGGATGACAGGGGGAAGCAATCAGCCCCAGCATTTT. Its translation: CASRRMTGGSNQPQHF. The full variable domain, with the rest looked up from reference TRBV5-1 and TRBJ1-5, is KAGVTQTPRYLIKTRGQQVTLSCSPISGHRSVSWYQQTPGQGLQFLFEYFSETQRNKGNFPGRFSGRQFSNSRSEMNVSTLELGDSALYLCASRRMTGGSNQPQHFGDGTRLSIL.

This clonotype occurred a few times. The genes are TRBV28 and TRBJ2-7; D not resolved. The ends were cut back, 8 bases at V and 6 bases at J, with 11 bases in the middle. This CDR3 has 11 residues. Germline V gene sequence: CDR1 MDHEN, CDR2 SYDVKM. This chain's CDR3 is CASYRFAEQYF. The CDR3 DNA is TGTGCCAGCTACCGTTTTGCCGAGCAGTACTTC.

This clonotype was seen ten or more times. The chain recombines TRBV10-3 with TRBJ1-3, with D possibly TRBD1 on 5 matching bases. Germline-derived CDR1 and CDR2 are ENHRY and SYGVKD. The CDR3 runs 13 residues. The germline V and J ends were trimmed by 10 bases and 1 base, with 11 bases remaining between them. This CDR3 is CATVGTSGNTIYF. The CDR3 DNA reads TGTGCCACCGTTGGGACTTCTGGAAACACCATATATTTT.

This clonotype has a count of ten or more. This chain links TRBV5-1 with TRBJ2-6, with a weak D call TRBD1 (5 bases). Germline-derived CDR1 and CDR2 are SGHRS and YFSETQ. The V and J ends lost 0 bases and 0 bases respectively, with 10 bases between them. The CDR3 has 17 amino acids. The CDR3 sequence is CASSLGQLNSGANVLTF. The CDR3 DNA follows: TGCGCCAGCAGCTTGGGACAGCTTAACTCTGGGGCCAACGTCCTGACTTTC. The full variable domain, completed using reference TRBV5-1 and TRBJ2-6, is KAGVTQTPRYLIKTRGQQVTLSCSPISGHRSVSWYQQTPGQGLQFLFEYFSETQRNKGNFPGRFSGRQFSNSRSEMNVSTLELGDSALYLCASSLGQLNSGANVLTFGAGSRLTVL.